This T cell receptor (beta chain) was documented in a study of CD8+CD57+ T cells in acquired aplastic anemia. Across the whole study: Sorted CD4+ and CD8+ cells gave a mean 3.2 ug DNA, range about 0.17 to 27.4 ug. Overall study findings and caveats: In CD8+ cells, Simpson's diversity showed no significant difference between patients and controls. Overlap between patients and controls comprised almost 30 CD8+ CDR3 sequences.

About this clonotype: What it recognizes is unknown. Germline and junction disagree at one end, which may indicate a read error.

Patients sequenced had flow cytometry evidence of CD8+CD57+ cell expansion. Severe acquired aplastic anemia was present in every patient. The TCR beta profiling, which covered VDJ combination and CDR3 sequence, was carried out using genomic DNA as the template. A single record per CDR3 protein comes from TCRdb applying MiXCR to the reads. The table shows approximately 260,000 distinct CDR3 sequences, with approximately 86% occurring only once. Germline V gives CDR1 SGDLS, CDR2 YYNGEE. This CDR3 region has 14 residues. This chain links TRBV9 with TRBJ2-7, with TRBD2 identical over 7 bases. The receptor was derived from a human donor with aplastic anemia. Sequenced sample: sorted CD4+, CD8+, or CD8+CD57+ T cells (not recorded which) from PBMCs. The CDR3 region has the DNA TGTGCCAGCAGTTATGAAGCGGGGAACACCGGGGAGCACTTC. Its translation: CASSYEAGNTGEHF.